The rows below give T cell receptor beta chains drawn from one sample of a study of T cells in tumors after PD-1 blockade. Profiled with immunoSEQ multiplex PCR; TCRdb holds only in-frame clones, not every one. The data show about 25,000 clones, 65% to 85% seen once. This specimen was PBMCs, taken after anti-PD-1 treatment. These receptors were collected from a human donor with basal cell carcinoma. CDR3s include the opening cysteine and the closing phenylalanine or tryptophan. Fields, in order: D gene, clone size, V gene, J gene, CDR3 DNA, CDR3 protein. The D gene is left open where the match is weak. The size of a clone is reported for some rows only, either as once, few or many, or as a class for expanded clones.

>NA|NA|TRBV3-1/TRBV3-2|TRBJ1-4
TGTGCCAGCAGCCAAGAACGTCAGAATGAAAAACTGTTTTTT
CASSQERQNEKLFF
>TRBD1|NA|TRBV24-1|TRBJ1-4
TGTGCCACCAGTGCCACAGACAGGGGGCGGACTAATGAAAAACTGTTTTTT
CATSATDRGRTNEKLFF
>NA|NA|TRBV7-9|TRBJ2-4
TGTGCCAGCAGCTTATATGGGGGCAGTAGGGCCAAAAACATTCAGTACTTC
CASSLYGGSRAKNIQYF
>TRBD1|NA|TRBV6-1|TRBJ2-6
TGTGCCAGCAGTGCCATGACAGGGTCGGCGAAAAAATCTGGGGCCAACGTCCTGACTTTC
CASSAMTGSAKKSGANVLTF
>NA|NA|TRBV7-8|TRBJ2-2
TGTGCCAGCAGCTTAGACACCGGGGAGCTGTTTTTT
CASSLDTGELFF
>NA|NA|TRBV30|TRBJ1-1
TGTGCTATGGAGGCGGTGAACACTGAAGCTTTCTTT
CAMEAVNTEAFF
>TRBD1|NA|TRBV7-8|TRBJ1-6
TGTGCCAGCAGCCGGGACAGGGGCAATTCACCCCTCCACTTT
CASSRDRGNSPLHF
>NA|NA|TRBV2|TRBJ1-2
TGTGCCAGCAGCAGAGGCACAACTAACTATGGCTACACCTTC
CASSRGTTNYGYTF
>NA|NA|TRBV10-2|TRBJ2-7
TGCGCCAGCAACCAGGGACGGGGGTCCTACGAGCAGTACTTC
CASNQGRGSYEQYF
>NA|few|TRBV5-1|TRBJ1-1
TGCGCCAGCAGCCCCCACCTAGGCGGGGGATCGAACACTGAAGCTTTCTTT
CASSPHLGGGSNTEAFF
>NA|NA|TRBV5-5|TRBJ2-7
TGTGCCAGCAGCTTGGACCTGGGACCGCCATACGAGCAGTACTTC
CASSLDLGPPYEQYF
>TRBD2|NA|TRBV6-5|TRBJ2-1
TGTGCCAGCAGTCTAGCGGGGGGGGCAAATGAGCAGTTCTTC
CASSLAGGANEQFF
>NA|NA|TRBV19|TRBJ1-5
TGTGCCAGCCACTTCCGTAGACATAGCAATCAGCCCCAGCATTTT
CASHFRRHSNQPQHF
>NA|few|TRBV5-6|TRBJ1-3
TGTGCCAGCAGCTACTCTGGAAACACCATATATTTT
CASSYSGNTIYF
>NA|few|TRBV2|TRBJ2-3
TGTGCCAGCAGTGAAGTGATGGGACGGAGTGCAGATACGCAGTATTTT
CASSEVMGRSADTQYF
>TRBD1|few|TRBV5-6|TRBJ1-2
TGTGCCAGCAGCACCGGGACAGGGCTCGCAGACTATGGCTACACCTTC
CASSTGTGLADYGYTF
>NA|once|TRBV9|TRBJ1-1
TGTGCCAGCAGCGGATTACTGAACACTGAAGCTTTCTTT
CASSGLLNTEAFF
>TRBD1|NA|TRBV9|TRBJ1-2
TGTGCCAGCAGCGTAGGAGGACAGGCTAACTATGGCTACACCTTC
CASSVGGQANYGYTF
>NA|once|TRBV7-2|TRBJ2-5
TGTGCCAGCAGCCCTAGGACCGGCACCCAGTACTTC
CASSPRTGTQYF
>NA|NA|TRBV15|TRBJ1-2
TGTGCCACCAGCAGAGAGTACCAGGGTCCCGAATCTAACTATGGCTACACCTTC
CATSREYQGPESNYGYTF
>TRBD1|NA|TRBV7-9|TRBJ2-4
TGTGCCAGCAGCTTAGCAGGGGGCCTGAACATTCAGTACTTC
CASSLAGGLNIQYF
>NA|NA|TRBV12-3/TRBV12-4|TRBJ1-6
TGTGCCAGCAGTTTAAGGGGGTATTCACCCCTCCACTTT
CASSLRGYSPLHF
>NA|NA|TRBV6-5|TRBJ1-5
TGTGCCAGCAGGGGACATTCTAGCAATCAGCCCCAGCATTTT
CASRGHSSNQPQHF
>NA|NA|TRBV7-8|TRBJ2-6
TGTGCCAGCAGCTTTCACGCAGGGATGGGGGCCAACGTCCTGACTTTC
CASSFHAGMGANVLTF
>NA|once|TRBV5-8|TRBJ1-2
TGTGCCAGCAGCTACGAACAGGGAGCAGCTAACTATGGCTACACCTTC
CASSYEQGAANYGYTF
>NA|NA|TRBV9|TRBJ2-1
TGTGCCAGCAGCGTAGCGGGATCCTACAATGAGCAGTTCTTC
CASSVAGSYNEQFF
>NA|NA|TRBV11-3|TRBJ1-2
TGTGCCAGCAGCTTAGATAGCGTCCTTGGGTCCTCCTATGGCTACACCTTC
CASSLDSVLGSSYGYTF
>TRBD1|once|TRBV6-5|TRBJ1-4
TGTGCCAGCAACCTACAGGGGCAAAATGAAAAACTGTTTTTT
CASNLQGQNEKLFF
>NA|NA|TRBV5-1|TRBJ1-5
TGCGCCAGCAGCTCCACGGGCAGTGCCAATCAGCCCCAGCATTTT
CASSSTGSANQPQHF
>TRBD2|NA|TRBV2|TRBJ2-1
TGTGCCAGCAGCCGTAGCGGGGGGAGCTCCTACAATGAGCAGTTCTTC
CASSRSGGSSYNEQFF
>NA|NA|TRBV7-9|TRBJ1-1
TGTGCCAGCACCCCAACGACGAACACTGAAGCTTTCTTT
CASTPTTNTEAFF
>NA|NA|TRBV2|TRBJ1-4
TGTGCCAGCAGCCCGGAGGGTTCAACTAATGAAAAACTGTTTTTT
CASSPEGSTNEKLFF
>TRBD2|NA|TRBV10-2|TRBJ2-1
TGCGCCAGCCTACTAGCGGGGTCCACCTACTCCTACAATGAGCAGTTCTTC
CASLLAGSTYSYNEQFF